This T cell receptor beta chain emerged from a study of blood T cells in healthy people across ages. In its sample, this clonotype was seen a few times. A second PCR of 7 to 11 cycles used a sample-barcoded 5' primer and a J-beta primer mix. A template-switch adaptor containing 12 random nucleotides labeled each cDNA molecule. One entry per CDR3 protein results from TCRdb running MiXCR on the 5' RACE reads. The table lists about 1,500,000 distinct CDR3 sequences, about 28% of them singletons. The sample providers were healthy Caucasian people from Russia, aged roughly 6 to 90. The CDR3 loop spans 12 amino acids. V was clipped by 7 bases and J by 8 bases, with 17 bases between them. The germline CDR1 and CDR2 sequences are SQVTM and ANQGSEA.

V gene TRBV29-1 combines with J gene TRBJ1-2; D uncertain. The sequence was collected from a woman aged 25 to 39 in good health. Material for sequencing was blood. CDR3 residues: CSAGVWGIGYTF. The CDR3 DNA follows: TGCAGCGCCGGGGTGTGGGGAATAGGCTACACCTTC.